The entry that follows covers one T cell receptor delta chain sequence. Its target is not known. The protein in TCRdb stems from a much larger clone and differs at residue 5 from this DNA's translation, likely a read error; here the protein is translated from the DNA. TCRdb reprocessed the multiplex PCR reads through CATT. The sample has tens of thousands of delta-chain clones; 1.9% are singletons. The germline V gene encodes CDR1 TSWWSYY and CDR2 QGS. The ends were cut back, 4 bases at V and 2 bases at J, with 26 bases in the middle. The CDR3 extends over 19 amino acids. These data belong to a study of γδ T cells in repeated Plasmodium falciparum infection. Across the study: Age- and gender-matched Australian children served as comparison for malaria-exposed Malian children. Study observations and caveats: The Malian cohort came from a small rural village of predominantly one ethnic group. In Vdelta2-negative, largely Vdelta1+, gammadelta repertoires, repeated controlled infections appeared to drive clonal selection waves. Vgamma9/Vdelta2+ T cells showed a stable polyclonal repertoire with shared TCRgamma sequences.

Vgamma9/Vdelta2+ and Vdelta2-negative gammadelta T cells were flow-sorted from PBMC for bulk sequencing. The material sequenced was gamma-delta T cells from blood. The rearrangement uses TRDV1 and TRDJ1; no definite D call. The J gene was missing in TCRdb and was found by matching the end of the DNA to germline. The source is a pool of human donors (malaria-infected and uninfected, not separated). The CDR3 protein is CALGATFHVVLKSTDKLIF. The CDR3 DNA sequence: TGTGCTCTTGGGGCAACTTTCCACGTCGTACTGAAAAGTACCGATAAACTCATCTTT.